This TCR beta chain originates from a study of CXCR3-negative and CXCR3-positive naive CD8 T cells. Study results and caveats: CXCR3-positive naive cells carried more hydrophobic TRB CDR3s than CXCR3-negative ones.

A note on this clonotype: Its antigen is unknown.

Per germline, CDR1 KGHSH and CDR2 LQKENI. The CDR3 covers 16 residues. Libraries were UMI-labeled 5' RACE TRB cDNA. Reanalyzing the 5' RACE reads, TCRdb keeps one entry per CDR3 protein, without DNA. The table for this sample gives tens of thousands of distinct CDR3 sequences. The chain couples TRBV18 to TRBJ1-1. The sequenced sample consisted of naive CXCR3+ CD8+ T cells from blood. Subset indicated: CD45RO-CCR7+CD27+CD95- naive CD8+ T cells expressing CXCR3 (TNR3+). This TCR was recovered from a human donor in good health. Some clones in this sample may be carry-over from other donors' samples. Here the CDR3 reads CASSPPDVAEGTEAFF.